These 12 T cell receptor beta chains were sequenced from one sample in a study of T cell repertoires in cytomegalovirus infection. TCRdb passed the reads through MiXCR, listing each CDR3 protein once. This sample has approximately 390,000 distinct CDR3 sequences, with about 35% found just once. These receptors' antigens are unknown. The sample in question was cultured PBMCs, obtained from culture after CMV antigen stimulation. The receptors were gathered from a human donor in good health (CMV status not recorded). Some clones in this sample may be carry-over from other donors' samples.

This chain connects TRBV20-1 to TRBJ2-5, with 7 bases fitting TRBD2. Germline V lookup: CDR1 DFQATT, CDR2 SNEGSKA (reference sequence). This CDR3 contains 15 residues. The J segment lost 5 bases and the V segment lost 5 bases, leaving 14 bases of the junction unmatched. This chain's CDR3 is CSAGGELPNRETQYF. CDR3 nucleotides: TGCAGTGCTGGGGGGGAATTACCGAACAGGGAGACCCAGTACTTC.

This chain uses TRBV7-2 with TRBJ2-1; 11 bases align to TRBD1. CDR1 is SGHTA, CDR2 FQGNSA, per germline. The CDR3 is made up of 15 amino acids. J lost 6 bases, V lost 6 bases, and 7 bases had no gene match. In DNA form, the CDR3 reads TGTGCCAGCAGTAGAAGGGGGACAGGGGGCAATGAGCAGTTCTTC. Amino acid sequence: CASSRRGTGGNEQFF.

This clonotype was counted between two and nine times. The chain uses TRBV7-2 and TRBJ1-1; D is uncertain. CDR3 length equals 12 residues. The germline CDR1 and CDR2 sequences are SGHTA and FQGNSA. V lost 6 bases and J lost 2, with 7 bases in between. CDR3 in DNA: TGTGCCAGCAGTTGGGGAAACACTGAAGCTTTCTTT. As protein: CASSWGNTEAFF. Full variable domain (outside the CDR3, taken from reference TRBV7-2 and TRBJ1-1): GAGVSQSPSNKVTEKGKDVELRCDPISGHTALYWYRQSLGQGLEFLIYFQGNSAPDKSGLPSDRFSAERTGGSVSTLTIQRTQQEDSAVYLCASSWGNTEAFFGQGTRLTVV.

CDR3 in amino acids: CASSFRFPGLAESTDTQYF. The CDR3 DNA follows: TGTGCCAGCAGTTTCCGGTTCCCGGGACTAGCGGAAAGCACAGATACGCAGTATTTT. This chain links TRBV27 with TRBJ2-3; 11 nucleotides agree with TRBD2. The CDR3 spans 19 residues. J gave up 0 bases and V 3 bases, and 11 bases lay outside the gene matches. Germline values: CDR1 MNHEY, CDR2 SMNVEV (reference sequence).

Many counts were recorded for this clonotype. The CDR3 region has the DNA TGTGCCAGCAGCTTCCGGGGGAACACCGGGGAGCTGTTTTTT. Translation: CASSFRGNTGELFF. V gene TRBV7-2 combines with J gene TRBJ2-2; D possibly corresponds to TRBD2 (5 bases). This CDR3 has 14 residues. CDR1 is SGHTA, CDR2 FQGNSA, per germline. Trimming removed 3 bases from V and 1 base from J, with 6 bases in between.

This clonotype turned up a few times. This chain joins TRBV12-3 or TRBV12-4 and TRBJ2-7; perhaps TRBD1 as D (5 bases). The length of the CDR3 is 16 residues. The V end was cut by 0 bases, the J end by 4 bases, with 16 bases between. CDR3 bases: TGTGCCAGCAGTTTAGCGGGGCAGCTGATACCGTACGAGCAGTACTTC. It codes for CASSLAGQLIPYEQYF.

V and J are TRBV7-2 and TRBJ2-7; D not resolved. CDR3 length: 13 residues. V was pared by 1 base and J by 3 bases, with 7 bases between. Germline V gene sequence: CDR1 SGHTA, CDR2 FQGNSA. The CDR3 coding sequence is TGTGCCAGCAGCTTAGGACTCGACTACGAGCAGTACTTC. Its protein product is CASSLGLDYEQYF.

This clonotype has only a few counts. This chain uses TRBV4-1 with TRBJ1-4; D gene unclear. CDR1 is MGHRA and CDR2 is YSYEKL in the germline V gene. CDR3 length: 15 amino acids. With 1 base removed from V and 8 bases from J, the gap between germline ends came to 14 bases. The CDR3 loop is CASSQVPATGEKLFF. In DNA form, the CDR3 reads TGCGCCAGCAGCCAAGTTCCGGCTACCGGGGAAAAACTGTTTTTT.

This clonotype was seen more than once but under ten times. This chain uses TRBV7-8 with TRBJ2-2; D possibly corresponds to TRBD2 (6 bases). Germline V gene lookup returns CDR1 SGHVS and CDR2 FQNEAQ. V was clipped by 3 bases and J by 6 bases, with 14 bases between them. CDR3 length equals 15 residues. CDR3 amino acids: CASSFRRGLAGELFF. DNA of the CDR3: TGTGCCAGCAGCTTCAGGAGGGGATTGGCCGGGGAGCTGTTTTTT.

The chain combines TRBV11-2 with TRBJ2-6, with a possible D match to TRBD1 (6 bases). V gave up 8 bases and J gave up 2 bases, with 13 bases separating them. The CDR3 consists of 15 residues. Germline CDR1 reads SGHAT; CDR2 reads FQNNGV. The CDR3 coding sequence is TGTGCCAGCGGTTACAGGGTAGCTGGGGCCAACGTCCTGACTTTC. Translation gives CASGYRVAGANVLTF. The full variable domain, its missing parts supplied by reference TRBV11-2 and TRBJ2-6, is EAGVAQSPRYKIIEKRQSVAFWCNPISGHATLYWYQQILGQGPKLLIQFQNNGVVDDSQLPKDRFSAERLKGVDSTLKIQPAKLEDSAVYLCASGYRVAGANVLTFGAGSRLTVL.

Ten or more counts support this clonotype. The chain uses TRBV6-2 or TRBV6-3 and TRBJ1-1; D unclear. V shed 5 bases and J shed 1 base, with 11 bases lying between them. The CDR3 loop spans 14 amino acids. Germline assignment: CDR1 MNHEY and CDR2 SVGEGT. DNA for the CDR3: TGTGCCAGCAGTGCGTGGTCGTGGAACACTGAAGCTTTCTTT. Translation gives CASSAWSWNTEAFF.

The rearrangement links TRBV29-1 to TRBJ2-3; D gene ambiguous. CDR3 length: 11 residues. With 4 bases removed from V and 5 bases from J, the gap between germline ends came to 7 bases. Germline values: CDR1 SQVTM, CDR2 ANQGSEA. The CDR3, as DNA: TGCAGCGTTGCGGGCGGAGATACGCAGTATTTT. Amino acids: CSVAGGDTQYF.